Below are 26 T cell receptor beta chains sequenced from a single sample in a study of T cells after yellow fever vaccination. TCRdb fed the 5' RACE reads into MiXCR, producing one record per CDR3 protein. The sample lists more than 200,000 distinct CDR3 sequences, over 3% occurring once. The sequencing here drew on PBMCs, taken 15 days after the yellow fever booster vaccination. The receptors stem from a man between 18 and 29 years old who received the YFV17D yellow fever vaccine.

In its sample, this clonotype was seen many times. Here the CDR3 reads CASGVGRDYEQYV. The CDR3 DNA reads TGTGCCAGCGGAGTAGGCCGGGACTACGAGCAGTACGTC. This chain links TRBV2 with TRBJ2-7, with a possible D match to TRBD2 (5 bases). Germline loops: CDR1 SNHLY, CDR2 FYNNEI. This CDR3 is 13 amino acids long. V dropped 8 bases and J dropped 3 bases, with 14 bases sitting between them.

This clonotype was seen only a few times. The chain is built from TRBV4-3 and TRBJ1-1; perhaps TRBD1 as D (5 bases). V was trimmed by 0 bases and J by 10 bases, leaving 24 bases between them. The germline CDR1 and CDR2 sequences are LGHNA and YSLEER. The CDR3 is made up of 17 amino acids. CDR3 loop: CASSQDSGTGTSSGAFF. DNA for the CDR3: TGCGCCAGCAGCCAAGATTCCGGAACGGGGACCTCAAGCGGAGCTTTCTTT.

This clonotype was recorded at least ten times. The V gene is TRBV5-5, the J gene TRBJ1-1; D not resolved. The CDR3 is 16 residues long. The germline V gene has CDR1 SGHKS and CDR2 YYEKEE (reference sequence). V was clipped by 3 bases and J by 2 bases, with 17 bases between them. DNA of the CDR3: TGTGCCAGCAGCTCGGTCCCTAGGGTGGGTAACACTGAAGCTTTCTTT. This encodes CASSSVPRVGNTEAFF. The full variable domain, completed using reference TRBV5-5 and TRBJ1-1, is DAGVTQSPTHLIKTRGQQVTLRCSPISGHKSVSWYQQVLGQGPQFIFQYYEKEERGRGNFPDRFSARQFPNYSSELNVNALLLGDSALYLCASSSVPRVGNTEAFFGQGTRLTVV.

In its sample, this clonotype was seen many times. The V gene is TRBV28, the J gene TRBJ2-5; 12 bases match TRBD2. The CDR3 covers 15 residues. Trimming cost V 6 bases and J 7 bases; bases outside gene matches: 9. Per germline, CDR1 MDHEN and CDR2 SYDVKM. CDR3 in DNA: TGTGCCAGCAGCACGACTAGCGGGGGTGTGGGGACCCAGTACTTC. As protein: CASSTTSGGVGTQYF.

This clonotype was counted at least ten times. The V call is TRBV20-1, the J call TRBJ2-1; 8 nucleotides align to TRBD2. Unmatched junction bases numbered 5, after V lost 3 bases and J lost 4 bases. The germline CDR1 and CDR2 sequences are DFQATT and SNEGSKA (reference sequence). This CDR3 has 14 amino acids. The CDR3 coding sequence is TGCAGTGCTAGTACGGGGGGGTATTACAATGAGCAGTTCTTC. It is translated as CSASTGGYYNEQFF.

This clonotype appeared many times. The chain has TRBV11-2 and TRBJ2-3; TRBD2 agrees at 9 bases. CDR1 is SGHAT, CDR2 FQNNGV, per germline. With V trimmed by 0 bases and J by 1 base, 5 bases remained unmatched. This CDR3 is 17 amino acids long. DNA of the CDR3: TGTGCCAGCAGCTTAGAAGGTAGCGGGGGAGGCACAGATACGCAGTATTTT. Encoded protein: CASSLEGSGGGTDTQYF. The full variable domain, its missing parts supplied by reference TRBV11-2 and TRBJ2-3, is EAGVAQSPRYKIIEKRQSVAFWCNPISGHATLYWYQQILGQGPKLLIQFQNNGVVDDSQLPKDRFSAERLKGVDSTLKIQPAKLEDSAVYLCASSLEGSGGGTDTQYFGPGTRLTVL.

Many counts were recorded for this clonotype. The J gene is TRBJ2-2, the V gene TRBV6-5; perhaps TRBD2 as D (6 bases). The CDR3 is made up of 14 amino acids. Germline V gene lookup returns CDR1 MNHEY and CDR2 SVGAGI. V was pared by 3 bases and J by 6 bases, with 11 bases between. This CDR3 reads CASSYNPGAGELFF. The CDR3 nucleotides are TGTGCCAGCAGTTATAATCCGGGGGCCGGGGAGCTGTTTTTT.

In this sample, this clonotype turned up many times. The chain couples TRBV4-3 to TRBJ2-7, with D perhaps TRBD2 (6 bases). The CDR3 has 14 residues. The germline CDR1 and CDR2 sequences are LGHNA and YSLEER. With 3 bases removed from V and 0 bases from J, the gap between germline ends came to 9 bases. The DNA of the CDR3 is TGCGCCAGCAGCCACTGGCGGGGCTCCTACGAGCAGTACTTC. It specifies CASSHWRGSYEQYF.

At least ten counts were recorded for this clonotype. The chain employs TRBV5-1 and TRBJ2-3; tentatively, D is TRBD2 (5 bases). Trimming pared 0 bases from V and 5 bases from J, leaving 13 bases between. The CDR3 sequence is 15 residues long. Germline assignment: CDR1 SGHRS and CDR2 YFSETQ. The CDR3 bases are TGCGCCAGCAGCTTGGACCTTTCCGAGGGAGATACGCAGTATTTT. Encoded protein: CASSLDLSEGDTQYF. Supplemented by reference TRBV5-1 and TRBJ2-3, the full variable domain reads KAGVTQTPRYLIKTRGQQVTLSCSPISGHRSVSWYQQTPGQGLQFLFEYFSETQRNKGNFPGRFSGRQFSNSRSEMNVSTLELGDSALYLCASSLDLSEGDTQYFGPGTRLTVL.

At least ten counts were recorded for this clonotype. Here the CDR3 DNA reads TGTGCCAGCAGCTTAGAGGCTAACAATGAGCAGTTCTTC. Its protein product is CASSLEANNEQFF. The chain combines TRBV7-2 with TRBJ2-1, with D unclear. Germline-derived CDR1 and CDR2 are SGHTA and FQGNSA. V lost 1 base, J lost 5 bases, and 6 bases lay in between. The CDR3 extends over 13 amino acids.

This clonotype appeared many times. V is TRBV20-1 and J is TRBJ1-2, with 9 bases lining up with TRBD1. V was pared by 7 bases and J by 3 bases, with 3 bases of the junction left unmatched. Germline CDR1 and CDR2: DFQATT and SNEGSKA (reference sequence). The length of the CDR3 is 12 residues. The CDR3 loop reads CSVNRGHYGYTF. CDR3 sequence (DNA): TGCAGTGTAAACAGGGGGCACTATGGCTACACCTTC.

This clonotype was recorded many times. The chain combines TRBV4-1 with TRBJ1-2, with D unresolved. Per germline, CDR1 MGHRA and CDR2 YSYEKL. Trimming removed 3 bases from V and 0 bases from J, with 8 bases in between. The CDR3 totals 14 residues. Here the CDR3 DNA reads TGCGCCAGCAGCCATCCCGGGACTAACTATGGCTACACCTTC. Its protein is CASSHPGTNYGYTF.

This clonotype was counted ten times or more. The V and J genes are TRBV7-6 and TRBJ1-4; maybe TRBD1 (5 bases). Germline CDR1 and CDR2: SGHVS and FNYEAQ. CDR3 size: 15 residues. Trimming stripped 5 bases from V and 8 bases from J, with 18 bases between. CDR3 loop: CASSARDLGGEKLFF. For the CDR3, the DNA is TGTGCCAGCAGCGCCAGGGACCTTGGGGGAGAAAAACTGTTTTTT.

There are many counts of this clonotype. V gene TRBV5-1 combines with J gene TRBJ1-4; no clear D. CDR1 SGHRS and CDR2 YFSETQ come from the germline V gene. Trimming stripped 2 bases from V and 0 bases from J, with 8 bases between. The CDR3 sequence is 15 residues long. DNA of the CDR3: TGCGCCAGCAGCTTAACAAGAGCAACTAATGAAAAACTGTTTTTT. Protein sequence: CASSLTRATNEKLFF.

This clonotype was observed at least ten times. The rearrangement uses TRBV20-1 and TRBJ1-1; 7 bases fit TRBD1. The germline gives CDR1 DFQATT, CDR2 SNEGSKA (reference sequence). There are 13 residues in the CDR3. V was pared by 0 bases and J by 3 bases, with 1 base of the junction left unmatched. The CDR3 loop is CSAREDRYTEAFF. The CDR3 nucleotides are TGCAGTGCTAGAGAGGACAGGTACACTGAAGCTTTCTTT.

This clonotype was recorded many times. CDR3 bases: TGTGCCAGCAACTCTCGGCAGGGAGCATATGGCTACACCTTC. Translated: CASNSRQGAYGYTF. The gene calls are TRBV6-5 and TRBJ1-2; the D gene is possibly TRBD1 (5 bases). Trimming stripped 7 bases from V and 5 bases from J, with 17 bases between. This CDR3 contains 14 residues. Looked up from germline, CDR1 is MNHEY and CDR2 is SVGAGI.

This clonotype occurred many times. The rearrangement uses TRBV29-1 and TRBJ1-2; 9 nucleotides align to TRBD1. The CDR3 length is 14 residues. Losses at the gene ends were 4 bases for V and 3 bases for J; bases not matched to a gene: 6. Germline loops: CDR1 SQVTM, CDR2 ANQGSEA. As DNA, the CDR3 is TGCAGCGTTGTAAGGACAGGGGTTTACTATGGCTACACCTTC. Translating it yields CSVVRTGVYYGYTF.

This clonotype was counted many times. This chain's CDR3 is CASSLEGATEAFF. The CDR3 region has the DNA TGTGCCAGCAGTTTAGAGGGGGCCACTGAAGCTTTCTTT. This chain connects TRBV12-3 or TRBV12-4 to TRBJ1-1; 7 bases match TRBD1. CDR3 length: 13 amino acids. With 1 base clipped from V and 4 bases from J, the junction kept 0 bases outside the gene matches.

This clonotype appeared many times. The rearrangement links TRBV6-4 to TRBJ2-1; 7 nucleotides agree with TRBD2. The CDR3 consists of 11 residues. The V gene's germline CDR1 is MRHNA and CDR2 SNTAGT. V lost 6 bases, J lost 10 bases, and 3 bases stayed unmatched. CDR3 DNA sequence: TGTGCCAGCAGCGGGGGGTTAGAGCAGTTCTTC. As protein: CASSGGLEQFF.

This clonotype has at least ten counts. The V call is TRBV7-2, the J call TRBJ2-3; TRBD2 agrees at 7 bases. J lost 6 bases, V lost 0 bases, and 9 bases had no gene match. There are 16 residues in the CDR3. Germline V gene sequence: CDR1 SGHTA, CDR2 FQGNSA. DNA for the CDR3: TGTGCCAGCAGCTTAGCCCCACGCGTGGGGGGGGATACGCAGTATTTT. Translating gives CASSLAPRVGGDTQYF. The full variable domain, in which reference TRBV7-2 and TRBJ2-3 provide the parts outside the CDR3, is GAGVSQSPSNKVTEKGKDVELRCDPISGHTALYWYRQSLGQGLEFLIYFQGNSAPDKSGLPSDRFSAERTGGSVSTLTIQRTQQEDSAVYLCASSLAPRVGGDTQYFGPGTRLTVL.

This clonotype has at least ten counts. The chain couples TRBV10-3 to TRBJ1-5; 9 nucleotides line up with TRBD1. With V trimmed by 0 bases and J by 4 bases, 4 bases remained unmatched. Germline values: CDR1 ENHRY, CDR2 SYGVKD. The CDR3 is 16 amino acids. The CDR3 sequence: CAISESGQGGNQPQHF. CDR3 bases: TGTGCCATCAGTGAGTCGGGACAGGGAGGAAATCAGCCCCAGCATTTT.

This clonotype was seen ten or more times. The rearrangement links TRBV11-2 to TRBJ2-7; the D is unclear. The V gene's germline CDR1 is SGHAT and CDR2 FQNNGV. Trimming stripped 0 bases from V and 0 bases from J, with 3 bases between. This CDR3 is built from 13 residues. The CDR3 region has the DNA TGTGCCAGCAGCTTAGAATTCTCCTACGAGCAGTACGTC. Translated: CASSLEFSYEQYV.

This clonotype was counted many times. The gene calls are TRBV11-2 and TRBJ2-2; D may be TRBD2 (6 bases). CDR1 and CDR2 from the germline V gene are SGHAT and FQNNGV. V dropped 4 bases and J dropped 6 bases, with 12 bases sitting between them. This CDR3 comprises 14 residues. In DNA form, the CDR3 reads TGTGCCAGCAGCTGGGTTCTAGCGTCCGGGGAGCTGTTTTTT. Its protein product is CASSWVLASGELFF.

This clonotype occurred many times. CDR3 protein: CASSLYPGTGEGQPQHF. In DNA form, the CDR3 reads TGTGCCAGCAGCTTATACCCAGGGACAGGGGAAGGTCAGCCCCAGCATTTT. The chain joins TRBV7-2 to TRBJ1-5; TRBD1 matches at 10 bases. CDR3 length equals 17 residues. Germline trimming cut 2 bases from V and 6 bases from J; bases unmatched to any gene: 10. From germline, CDR1 is SGHTA and CDR2 FQGNSA.

The rearrangement joins TRBV24-1 to TRBJ1-3, with D unclear. CDR1 and CDR2 (germline): KGHDR, SFDVKD. The CDR3 extends over 14 amino acids. Trimming shortened V by 3 bases and J by 1 base, and 6 bases separated the two germline ends. The CDR3 DNA reads TGTGCCACCAGTGATACCCGATCTGGAAACACCATATATTTT. Translated: CATSDTRSGNTIYF.

This clonotype was seen ten or more times. This chain uses TRBV20-1 with TRBJ1-2, with D uncertain. Germline V gives CDR1 DFQATT, CDR2 SNEGSKA (reference sequence). There are 14 residues in the CDR3. Trimming took 4 bases from V and 0 from J, leaving 12 bases between them. CDR3 sequence: CSAISGYSNYGYTF. In DNA, the CDR3 is TGCAGTGCTATCAGTGGATATTCTAACTATGGCTACACCTTC.